This record covers a single TCR beta chain. Its antigen is not known. TCRdb keeps only in-frame clones here, not all; method: immunoSEQ multiplex PCR. The top ten clones hold 6.5% to 9.5% of a sample with about 81,000 clones, approximately 90% of them seen once. The data derive from a study of T cell responses to AZD1222 COVID-19 vaccine. Whole-study findings and limits: Spike-specific TCR depth and breadth grew after two AZD1222 doses. Regions 160-218 and 743-854 dominated among vaccine-associated CD4 TCRs spanning spike.

V was clipped by 0 bases and J by 0 bases; unmatched bases: 7. The CDR3 length is 17 residues. CDR1 and CDR2 from the germline V gene are SGHRS and YFSETQ. Source: peripheral blood, taken 28 days after the second AZD1222 dose. The TCR was taken from an adult who received the AZD1222 COVID-19 vaccine. J is TRBJ2-3 and V is TRBV5-1; 7 bases line up with TRBD2. The CDR3 sequence: CASSLAISGLSTDTQYF. The CDR3 DNA reads as TGCGCCAGCAGCTTGGCCATTAGCGGGCTGAGCACAGATACGCAGTATTTT.